This entry lists 14 T cell receptor beta chains sequenced from one sample in a study of cytomegalovirus exposure and HLA in healthy donors. The PCR was carried out with 60 Vbeta primers and 13 Jbeta primers. Measured with immunoSEQ multiplex PCR; TCRdb has only the in-frame clones, and not every one. The table lists some 180,000 clones, roughly 85% of them singletons. The specimen was PBMCs. The receptors shown here come from a woman aged 45-65 years in good health and CMV-seronegative.

V and J are TRBV28 and TRBJ2-2; a weak D match, TRBD1 (5 bases). Trimming removed 5 bases at V and 0 bases at J, with 10 bases between. The CDR3 totals 15 residues. The germline V gene encodes CDR1 MDHEN and CDR2 SYDVKM. CDR3 residues: CASSLTGSNTGELFF. CDR3 in DNA: TGTGCCAGCAGTCTAACAGGCTCGAACACCGGGGAGCTGTTTTTT.

V usage is TRBV27 and J usage is TRBJ1-5; TRBD1 matches 7 bases. Per germline, CDR1 MNHEY and CDR2 SMNVEV (reference sequence). V gave up 3 bases and J gave up 6 bases; unmatched junction bases: 8. The CDR3 is made up of 15 amino acids. The CDR3 reads CASSLAGGGSQPQHF. The CDR3 bases are TGTGCCAGCAGTTTGGCGGGAGGGGGCAGTCAGCCCCAGCATTTT.

The J gene is TRBJ2-5, the V gene TRBV7-9; D remains ambiguous. The end of the DNA is better explained by TRBJ2-7, so the J call may be wrong. The germline V gene encodes CDR1 SEHNR and CDR2 FQNEAQ (reference sequence). CDR3 length: 16 residues. In nucleotides, the CDR3 is TGTGCCAGCAGCTTAAATCCAGGCCAACTCTCCTACGAGCAGTACTTC. It codes for CASSLNPGQLSYEQYF.

This clone was recorded once. The chain recombines TRBV7-9 with TRBJ2-1; 10 bases map to TRBD2. This CDR3 is 19 amino acids long. In germline, CDR1 is SEHNR, CDR2 FQNEAQ (reference sequence). V lost 4 bases and J lost 2; bases outside the gene matches: 14. The CDR3 reads CASSSTQLSAGGPYNEQFF. CDR3 sequence (DNA): TGTGCCAGCAGCTCGACCCAACTCTCAGCGGGAGGGCCCTACAATGAGCAGTTCTTC.

This clone has a handful of counts. The gene calls are TRBV6-6 and TRBJ1-5; 9 nucleotides match TRBD1. The CDR3 has 15 amino acids. Germline V gene sequence: CDR1 MNHNY, CDR2 SVGAGI (reference sequence). V lost 7 bases, J lost 7 bases, and 11 bases stayed unmatched. Written as DNA, the CDR3 is TGTGCCAGCACGCAACAGGGGGCGTTGGGCCAGCCCCAGCATTTT. It codes for CASTQQGALGQPQHF.

This clone has a single count. CDR3 residues: CASRGQGNNEQFF. The CDR3 DNA is TGCGCCAGCAGGGGACAGGGCAACAATGAGCAGTTCTTC. The V gene is TRBV10-1, the J gene TRBJ2-1, with 9 bases aligning to TRBD1. The germline CDR1 and CDR2 sequences are WNHNN and SYGVQD (reference sequence). After removal of 6 bases from V and 5 bases from J, the junction contained 2 bases not matched to a gene. There are 13 residues in the CDR3.

The V gene is TRBV6-1, the J gene TRBJ2-5; D possibly corresponds to TRBD1 (6 bases). V lost 6 bases to trimming and J lost 0 bases, with 11 bases between them. In germline, CDR1 is MNHNS, CDR2 SASEGT. The CDR3 covers 14 residues. DNA of the CDR3: TGTGCCAGCAGGGCGCGACAGGACCAAGAGACCCAGTACTTC. Protein sequence: CASRARQDQETQYF.

The genes are TRBV7-9 and TRBJ1-1; 7 positions match TRBD1. V shed 4 bases and J 6 bases; nucleotides not matched to a gene: 8. CDR1 is SEHNR, CDR2 FQNEAQ, per germline (reference sequence). The length of the CDR3 is 14 residues. The CDR3 sequence: CASSWGFQGAEAFF. In DNA, the CDR3 is TGTGCCAGCAGCTGGGGGTTCCAGGGGGCTGAAGCTTTCTTT.

This sequence joins TRBV7-2 and TRBJ2-2, with TRBD2 matching 7 bases. The CDR3 length is 16 residues. The V gene end was trimmed by 4 bases and the J gene end by 3 bases; junction bases not matched to a gene: 8. The V gene's germline CDR1 is SGHTA and CDR2 FQGNSA. CDR3 in DNA: TGTGCCAGCAGCTCCCCAAGGGGAGGGGACACCGGGGAGCTGTTTTTT. This encodes CASSSPRGGDTGELFF.

Concerning this clone itself: The sample contains more than one DNA sequence encoding this CDR3. J is TRBJ2-7 and V is TRBV5-1; a possible D gene is TRBD2 (6 bases). In germline, CDR1 is SGHRS, CDR2 YFSETQ. The CDR3 is made up of 13 amino acids. Deletions cut 0 bases from V and 7 bases from J, with 11 bases between. The CDR3, as DNA: TGCGCCAGCAGCTTGGTGGGGGGTGGAGAGCAGTACTTC. Amino acids: CASSLVGGGEQYF.

V and J are TRBV19 and TRBJ1-6; D may be TRBD1 (6 bases). The V end was cut by 1 base, the J end by 7 bases, with 17 bases between. From germline, CDR1 is LNHDA and CDR2 SQIVND (reference sequence). The CDR3 runs 17 residues. The CDR3 reads CASSIGTGTTRNSPLHF. The CDR3 DNA is TGTGCCAGTAGTATAGGAACAGGGACGACGCGAAATTCACCCCTCCACTTT.

V gene TRBV6-5 combines with J gene TRBJ2-6; D is unclear. Germline V gene sequence: CDR1 MNHEY, CDR2 SVGAGI. Trimming pared 8 bases from V and 0 bases from J, leaving 11 bases between. The CDR3 has 15 amino acids. DNA for the CDR3: TGTGCCAGCGCTACAGAAAGCTCTGGGGCCAACGTCCTGACTTTC. Protein sequence: CASATESSGANVLTF.

Note on this clone: The junction departs from germline at one end; a sequencing error may be responsible. The V gene is TRBV6-1, the J gene TRBJ2-2; D uncertain. The CDR3 is 13 residues long. The germline V gene has CDR1 MNHNS and CDR2 SASEGT. CDR3 DNA: TGTGTCAGCAGTGAACGGAGAGCAGGGGAGCTGTTTTTT. Protein sequence: CVSSERRAGELFF.

The CDR3 sequence: CASSFSIPSAAANTGELFF. DNA for the CDR3: TGCGCCAGCAGCTTCTCCATCCCCAGTGCCGCTGCCAACACCGGGGAGCTGTTTTTT. This rearrangement joins TRBV4-3 to TRBJ2-2; D call uncertain. The CDR3 contains 19 residues. Germline V gives CDR1 LGHNA, CDR2 YSLEER. V shed 5 bases and J shed 2 bases, with 24 bases lying between them.